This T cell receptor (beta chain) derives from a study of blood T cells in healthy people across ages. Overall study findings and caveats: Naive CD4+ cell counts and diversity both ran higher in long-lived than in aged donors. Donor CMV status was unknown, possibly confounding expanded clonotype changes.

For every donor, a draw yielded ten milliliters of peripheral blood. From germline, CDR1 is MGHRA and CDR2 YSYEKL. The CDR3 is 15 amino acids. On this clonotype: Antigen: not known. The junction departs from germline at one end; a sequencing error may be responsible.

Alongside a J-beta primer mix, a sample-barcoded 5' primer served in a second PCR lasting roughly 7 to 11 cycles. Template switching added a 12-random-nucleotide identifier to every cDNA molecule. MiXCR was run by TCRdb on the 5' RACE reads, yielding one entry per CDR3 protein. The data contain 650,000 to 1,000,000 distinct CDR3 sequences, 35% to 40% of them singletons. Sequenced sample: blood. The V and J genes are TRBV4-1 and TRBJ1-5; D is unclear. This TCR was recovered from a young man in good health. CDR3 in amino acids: CAGSPLGQANQPQHF. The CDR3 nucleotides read TGCGCCGGCAGCCCGTTGGGCCAGGCCAATCAGCCCCAGCATTTT.